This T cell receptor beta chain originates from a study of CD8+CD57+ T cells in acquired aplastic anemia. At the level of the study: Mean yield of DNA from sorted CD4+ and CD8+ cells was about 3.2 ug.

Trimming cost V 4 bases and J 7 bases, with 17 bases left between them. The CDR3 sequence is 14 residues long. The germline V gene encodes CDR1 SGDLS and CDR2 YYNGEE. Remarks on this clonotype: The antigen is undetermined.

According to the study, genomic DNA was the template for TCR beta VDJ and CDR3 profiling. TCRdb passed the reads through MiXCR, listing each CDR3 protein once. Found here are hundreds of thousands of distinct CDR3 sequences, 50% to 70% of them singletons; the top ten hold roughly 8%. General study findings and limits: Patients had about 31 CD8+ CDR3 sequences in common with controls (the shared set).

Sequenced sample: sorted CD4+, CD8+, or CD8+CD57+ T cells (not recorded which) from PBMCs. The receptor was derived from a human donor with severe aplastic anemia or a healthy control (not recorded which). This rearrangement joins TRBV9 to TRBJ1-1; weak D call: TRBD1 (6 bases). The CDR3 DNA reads TGTGCCAGCAGCTCTACCGAGGGGGGAGGTGAAGCTTTCTTT. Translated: CASSSTEGGGEAFF.